This T cell receptor (beta chain) stems from a study of shared clonotypes between healthy human individuals (dated by TCRdb to the early 2020s). Turning to the overall study: A few men and a couple of women, aged 18 to 49 years, made up the cohort. For each donor, three plates each were used for CD4 naive and CD4 memory, two plates were used for CD8 naive, and one plate was used for CD8 memory. To estimate repertoire size and how much clonotype sharing occurs between individuals, the study deeply sequenced the blood TCR repertoires of a handful of healthy adults. Different laboratories and diverse techniques were used to prepare libraries and sequence TCR repertoires, to increase sequencing depth and limit assay-specific biases. Per donor, leukapheresis produced somewhere between about 0.9 and 9 billion PBMCs.

In regard to this clone: The antigen it binds to is not known. No per-base quality is available; no much larger clone lies one base away.

CD8 naive samples were CD45RO-negative cells positively selected for CCR7, giving a CD45RA+CCR7+ population that excluded TemRA cells. Donors were healthy HIV-negative adults with no recently reported acute infections or vaccinations. Every donor was a Caucasian adult living in Nashville, Tennessee, USA. Blood was obtained by leukapheresis, after which PBMCs were separated by Ficoll-Histopaque density gradient centrifugation and cryopreserved in liquid nitrogen vapor phase. Analytical flow cytometry was used to check the purity and quantity of every magnetically sorted T cell population. From each sorted fraction, genomic DNA was isolated and quantified by UV absorbance on a Nanodrop 2000c. Using the deep immunoSEQ assay, TCR CDR3 regions were amplified from genomic DNA by multiplex PCR. Extracted genomic DNA from each cell subset was distributed evenly across all wells of several immunoSEQ 96-well plates, and each plate was treated as a replicate. For sorted subsets, about 0.2 ug genomic DNA, equal to tens of thousands of T cell genomes, was loaded into each replicate PCR. Purified libraries were measured with a Qubit 3.0 fluorometer, size-checked on a Bioanalyzer 2100, and measured again with the KAPA Library Quantification kit. A separate single-read 150-cycle Illumina NextSeq 550 flow cell was used to sequence each immunoSEQ 96-well plate. The original pipeline was this. Because the immunoSEQ output held only junctional sequences and lacked quality scores, the filtering could not match the filtering applied to full-length reads. To assign V/J genes and CDR3, sequences were annotated against IMGT germline references using PyIR, a Python wrapper for IgBLAST v1.9. Reads with weak V/J assignments (E-value above 1e-6), missing CDR3, stop codons, out-of-frame junctions, or ambiguous translated residues were removed. V3J clonotypes were defined as sequences sharing an identical inferred V gene, J gene, and CDR3 amino acid sequence. Percentage overlap between repertoires was calculated by dividing the number of shared unique clonotypes by the size of the smaller repertoire. RTK rarefaction, the Chao1 estimator, and Recon v2.1 estimates of unobserved clonotypes were used to assess repertoire richness. For all TCRbeta clonotypes obtained by the gDNA method from a few donors, generation probabilities were computed with OLGA. Entries here come from immuneACCESS through TCRdb and include only in-frame sequences with V and J called. Some clones fail to appear in such tables; in the studies checked, an unresolved V gene covers under half of the shortfall, and the cause of the remainder is unknown. The DNA was the basis for D and trimming; V, J and clone size are from that table. Counted in this sample were about 2.2 million clones; about 93% of them appeared once. The ten largest clones represent more than 1.5% of the sample.

According to the germline V gene (reference sequence), CDR1 reads MNHNY and CDR2 reads SVGAGI. The CDR3 numbers 15 residues from cysteine through phenylalanine. The read is trimmed to its CDR3 DNA, 45 bases read in frame from base 1. V is cut by 4 bases and J by 1 base, and the space between the germline ends is 14 bases. Here is what the overall study found, with its caveats: Sampling was limited to blood, and TCR repertoires in tissue likely differ from TCR repertoires in blood. Because the study included only a small number of donors, the genetic and exposure-history diversity represented was limited. Even with the large sequencing depth, rarefaction of the sorted-subset datasets indicated that sequencing was incomplete. Across a handful of donors, approximately 5% of naive CD4, roughly 3.4% of naive CD8, about 2% of memory CD4, and approximately 0.4% of memory CD8 clonotypes were shared. Clonotypes shared by all four sorted-subset donors showed higher generation probabilities than non-shared clonotypes. Larger estimated clonotype richness was generally found for naive subsets than for memory subsets. Pairwise subsampling led to the expectation that sequencing depth would affect the degree of clonotype sharing among donors.

Rearrangement joined TRBV6-6 to TRBJ2-7; the D call is tentative, TRBD1 or TRBD2, as each matches 5 bases. The TCR was taken from a man aged 18 to 29 in good health. Some clones in this sample may be carry-over from other donors' samples. Specimen: naive CD8+ T cells from PBMCs. Read against the paper, the sample's cell subset or site label means: CD45RA+CCR7+. CDR3 region: CASSSRDRLSYEQYF. The DNA reads TGTGCCAGCAGTTCCCGGGACCGCCTATCCTACGAGCAGTACTTC.